A single count supports the clone carrying this T cell receptor (beta chain). Antigen specificity is unknown. This CDR3 comprises 14 residues. Deletions cut 2 bases from V and 4 bases from J, with 12 bases between. Germline assignment: CDR1 SGHDT and CDR2 YYEEEE. This entry is derived from a study of cytomegalovirus exposure and HLA in healthy donors. Regarding the study as a whole: It was 150 or so TCR beta chains that were listed as cytomegalovirus-associated.

Amplification used 60 Vbeta primers and 13 Jbeta primers. Generated by immunoSEQ multiplex PCR, the TCRdb table keeps only in-frame clones and is missing some. This table holds about 130,000 clones, approximately 80% found once. The donors gave bone marrow, and they were healthy. Sequencing used PBMCs. The clonotype originates from a woman in her late teens or twenties in good health and CMV-seropositive. V gene TRBV5-6 combines with J gene TRBJ1-2; possibly TRBD1 for D (6 bases). The CDR3 loop reads CASSFGQNVYGYTF. The CDR3 bases are TGTGCCAGCAGCTTTGGACAGAACGTCTATGGCTACACCTTC.